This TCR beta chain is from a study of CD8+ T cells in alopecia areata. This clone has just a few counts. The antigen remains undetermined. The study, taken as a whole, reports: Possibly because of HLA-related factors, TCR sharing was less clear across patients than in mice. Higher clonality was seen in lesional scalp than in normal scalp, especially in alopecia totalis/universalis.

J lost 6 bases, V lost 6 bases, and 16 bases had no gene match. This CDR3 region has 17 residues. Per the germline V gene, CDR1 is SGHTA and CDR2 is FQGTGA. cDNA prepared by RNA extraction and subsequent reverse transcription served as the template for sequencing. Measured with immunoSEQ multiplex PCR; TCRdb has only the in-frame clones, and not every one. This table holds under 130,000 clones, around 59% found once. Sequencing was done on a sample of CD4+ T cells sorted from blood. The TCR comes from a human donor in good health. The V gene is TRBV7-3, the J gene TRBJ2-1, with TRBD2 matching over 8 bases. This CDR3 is CASSSYPGGAGGNEQFF. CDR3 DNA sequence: TGTGCCAGCAGTTCTTACCCCGGAGGGGCGGGAGGCAATGAGCAGTTCTTC.